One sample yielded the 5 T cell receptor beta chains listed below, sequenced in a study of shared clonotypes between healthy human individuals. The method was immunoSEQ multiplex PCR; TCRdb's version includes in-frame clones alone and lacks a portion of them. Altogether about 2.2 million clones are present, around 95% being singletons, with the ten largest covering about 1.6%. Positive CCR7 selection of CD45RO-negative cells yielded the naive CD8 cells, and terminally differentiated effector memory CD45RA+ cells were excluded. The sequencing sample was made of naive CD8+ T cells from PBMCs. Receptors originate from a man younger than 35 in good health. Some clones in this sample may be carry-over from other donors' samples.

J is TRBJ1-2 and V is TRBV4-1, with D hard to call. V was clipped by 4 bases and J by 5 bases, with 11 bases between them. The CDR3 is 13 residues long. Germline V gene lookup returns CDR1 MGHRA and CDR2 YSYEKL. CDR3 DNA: TGCGCCAGCAGCCTCGTCGGTGAATATGGCTACACCTTC. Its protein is CASSLVGEYGYTF.

Written as DNA, the CDR3 is TGTGCCAGCAGCTTCACGGGTTCCGAGCAGTACTTC. It codes for CASSFTGSEQYF. V usage is TRBV7-9 and J usage is TRBJ2-7; D not certain. Trimming left V 3 bases short and J 6 bases short, with 9 bases between. CDR3 length: 12 amino acids. Per germline, CDR1 SEHNR and CDR2 FQNEAQ (reference sequence).

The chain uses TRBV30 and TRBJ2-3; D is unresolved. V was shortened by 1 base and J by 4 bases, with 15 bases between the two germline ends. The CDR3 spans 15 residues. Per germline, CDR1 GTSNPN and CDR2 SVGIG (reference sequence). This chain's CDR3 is CAWSGVSARSDTQYF. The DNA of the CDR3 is TGTGCCTGGAGTGGGGTCTCCGCCAGGTCAGATACGCAGTATTTT.

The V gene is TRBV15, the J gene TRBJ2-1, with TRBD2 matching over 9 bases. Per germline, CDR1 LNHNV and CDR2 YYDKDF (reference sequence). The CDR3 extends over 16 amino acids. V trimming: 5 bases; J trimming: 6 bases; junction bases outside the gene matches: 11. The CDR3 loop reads CATSGPAGGLFNEQFF. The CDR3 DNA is TGTGCCACCAGCGGCCCAGCGGGAGGCCTCTTCAATGAGCAGTTCTTC.

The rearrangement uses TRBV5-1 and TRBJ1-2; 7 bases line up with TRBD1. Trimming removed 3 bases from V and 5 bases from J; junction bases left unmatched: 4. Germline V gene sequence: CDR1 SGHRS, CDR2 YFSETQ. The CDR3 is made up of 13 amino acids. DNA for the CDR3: TGCGCCAGCAGCTCCACAGGGGAGTATGGCTACACCTTC. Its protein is CASSSTGEYGYTF.